These 32 T cell receptor beta chains came from one sample sequenced in a study of T cell responses to AZD1222 COVID-19 vaccine. Generated by immunoSEQ multiplex PCR, the TCRdb table keeps only in-frame clones and is missing some. Of 100,000 or so clones listed, roughly 91% are singletons. Material: peripheral blood, obtained on day 0 of AZD1222 vaccination. All receptors derive from an adult in good health.

The J gene is TRBJ2-7, the V gene TRBV6-2 or TRBV6-3; the D call may be TRBD1 or TRBD2 (5 bases each). The CDR3 runs to 15 residues. The germline gives CDR1 MNHEY, CDR2 SVGEGT. V gave up 4 bases and J gave up 2 bases, with 15 bases separating them. The CDR3 nucleotides read TGTGCCAGCAGTTGGATCCCCGGGGCCCCCTACGAGCAGTACTTC. As protein: CASSWIPGAPYEQYF.

The chain joins TRBV7-6 to TRBJ2-2; 8 bases align to TRBD1. The CDR3 loop spans 16 amino acids. V trimming: 1 base; J trimming: 3 bases; junction bases outside the gene matches: 4. Germline-derived CDR1 and CDR2 are SGHVS and FNYEAQ. The CDR3: CASSLVETGDTGELFF. CDR3 sequence (DNA): TGTGCCAGCAGCTTAGTTGAGACAGGGGACACCGGGGAGCTGTTTTTT.

The CDR3 is CASSLGEGTNEKLFF. The DNA for the CDR3 is TGCGCCAGCAGCTTGGGGGAGGGGACTAATGAAAAACTGTTTTTT. The genes are TRBV5-1 and TRBJ1-4, with D possibly being TRBD1 (5 bases). Germline CDR1 reads SGHRS; CDR2 reads YFSETQ. The length of the CDR3 is 15 residues. Trimming removed 0 bases from V and 2 bases from J, with 8 bases in between.

This clone is labeled medium-sized. The chain carries TRBV19 and TRBJ1-2, with D possibly TRBD1 on 5 matching bases. The CDR3 totals 16 residues. V lost 7 bases to trimming and J lost 0 bases, with 18 bases between them. Per germline, CDR1 LNHDA and CDR2 SQIVND (reference sequence). The CDR3 DNA reads TGTGCCAGTAAAGAGGAACCCCAGGGTACTAACTATGGCTACACCTTC. It yields the protein CASKEEPQGTNYGYTF.

This sequence joins TRBV30 and TRBJ2-7; TRBD2 matches at 9 bases. Per germline, CDR1 GTSNPN and CDR2 SVGIG (reference sequence). Germline trimming cut 3 bases from V and 6 bases from J; bases unmatched to any gene: 15. The length of the CDR3 is 16 residues. The CDR3 DNA reads as TGTGCCTGGAGCCCACCTACTAGCGGGTTAGGGGTCGAGCAGTACTTC. Its translation is CAWSPPTSGLGVEQYF.

The V gene is TRBV7-2, the J gene TRBJ2-2, with D unresolved. Germline values: CDR1 SGHTA, CDR2 FQGNSA. The V and J ends lost 6 bases and 6 bases respectively, with 8 bases between them. There are 12 residues in the CDR3. The CDR3, as DNA: TGTGCCAGCAGTCCCGGTTCCGGGGAGCTGTTTTTT. Encoded protein: CASSPGSGELFF.

J is TRBJ2-5 and V is TRBV2; TRBD1 matches at 12 bases. CDR3 length: 15 amino acids. V dropped 6 bases and J dropped 5; count of bases not matched to a gene: 7. CDR1 is SNHLY and CDR2 is FYNNEI in the germline V gene. The chain's CDR3 is CASRLTGTGGETQYF. CDR3 coding DNA: TGTGCCAGCAGACTTACCGGGACAGGGGGCGAGACCCAGTACTTC.

The rearrangement joins TRBV4-3 to TRBJ2-2; D not resolved. Germline CDR1 LGHNA, CDR2 YSLEER. Trimming removed 6 bases at V and 4 bases at J, with 15 bases between. The CDR3 covers 15 residues. As DNA, the CDR3 is TGCGCCAGCAGACCAGACCCCATGGGCACCGGGGAGCTGTTTTTT. Amino acid sequence: CASRPDPMGTGELFF.

The gene calls are TRBV4-1 and TRBJ2-1; 10 bases are a match to TRBD1. CDR1 and CDR2 (germline): MGHRA, YSYEKL. This CDR3 spans 15 amino acids. J lost 9 bases, V lost 1 base, and 6 bases had no gene match. The CDR3 is CASSQARQGAGEQFF. The CDR3 bases are TGCGCCAGCAGCCAAGCGCGACAGGGGGCAGGTGAGCAGTTCTTC.

The V call is TRBV28, the J call TRBJ2-7; TRBD1 aligns across 7 bases. Germline-derived CDR1 and CDR2 are MDHEN and SYDVKM. Trimming removed 4 bases from V and 4 bases from J; junction bases left unmatched: 7. The CDR3 is 14 amino acids. The CDR3 bases are TGTGCCAGCAGTTACGGGACAGCTGCGTACGAGCAGTACTTC. Its translation: CASSYGTAAYEQYF. Full variable domain (rest looked up from reference TRBV28 and TRBJ2-7): DVKVTQSSRYLVKRTGEKVFLECVQDMDHENMFWYRQDPGLGLRLIYFSYDVKMKEKGDIPEGYSVSREKKERFSLILESASTNQTSMYLCASSYGTAAYEQYFGPGTRLTVT.

This chain uses TRBV6-5 with TRBJ1-6; D perhaps matches TRBD1 (6 bases). Germline CDR1 MNHEY, CDR2 SVGAGI. The CDR3 sequence is 16 residues long. V gave up 2 bases and J gave up 7 bases, with 15 bases separating them. CDR3 nucleotide sequence: TGTGCCAGCAGTTACGATTTCGGGGGGCGCAATTCACCCCTCCACTTT. As protein: CASSYDFGGRNSPLHF.

J is TRBJ2-5 and V is TRBV24-1; D is perhaps TRBD2 (6 bases). Deletions cut 9 bases from V and 5 bases from J, with 15 bases between. The CDR3 has 13 amino acids. Per germline, CDR1 KGHDR and CDR2 SFDVKD. The CDR3: CATAEGHLETQYF. The CDR3 DNA follows: TGTGCCACCGCGGAGGGGCATTTGGAGACCCAGTACTTC.

The chain carries TRBV3-1 (or the pseudogene TRBV3-2) and TRBJ2-3; D not resolved. Germline V gene data show CDR1 as LGHDT and CDR2 as YNNKEL (reference sequence). This CDR3 spans 15 amino acids. V was clipped by 2 bases and J by 4 bases, with 13 bases between them. The CDR3 nucleotides are TGTGCCAGCAGCCAATTGCCTCACTATTCAGATACGCAGTATTTT. Its protein product is CASSQLPHYSDTQYF.

The genes are TRBV7-9 and TRBJ1-4; 7 positions agree with TRBD1. J lost 2 bases, V lost 5 bases, and 2 bases had no gene match. This CDR3 spans 14 amino acids. Germline-derived CDR1 and CDR2 are SEHNR and FQNEAQ (reference sequence). CDR3 nucleotides: TGTGCCAGCAGCCACAGGGGCACTAATGAAAAACTGTTTTTT. It translates to CASSHRGTNEKLFF.

This chain links TRBV5-4 with TRBJ2-1, with 7 bases matching TRBD1. Germline lookup yields CDR1 SGHNT and CDR2 YYREEE (reference sequence). The CDR3 length is 15 residues. The V gene end was trimmed by 5 bases and the J gene end by 2 bases; junction bases not matched to a gene: 7. CDR3 sequence reads: CASSPRTGTYNEQFF. CDR3 coding DNA: TGTGCCAGCAGTCCAAGGACAGGCACCTACAATGAGCAGTTCTTC.

V is TRBV28 and J is TRBJ2-3; D ambiguous. CDR3 size: 15 residues. Germline loops: CDR1 MDHEN, CDR2 SYDVKM. Trimming cost V 2 bases and J 4 bases, with 13 bases left between them. The chain's CDR3 is CASSLPGPKADTQYF. The CDR3 nucleotides read TGTGCCAGCAGTTTACCCGGGCCCAAGGCAGATACGCAGTATTTT.

The chain employs TRBV2 and TRBJ2-1; D gene unclear. The V and J ends lost 5 bases and 6 bases respectively, with 11 bases between them. Germline V CDR1 and CDR2: SNHLY, FYNNEI. The CDR3 runs to 13 residues. As DNA, the CDR3 is TGTGCCAGCAGTCGCACCCCAGGCAATGAGCAGTTCTTC. Protein sequence: CASSRTPGNEQFF.

The J gene is TRBJ2-2, the V gene TRBV9; D call uncertain. The V and J ends lost 0 bases and 7 bases respectively, with 4 bases between them. CDR1 SGDLS and CDR2 YYNGEE come from the germline V gene. This CDR3 comprises 12 residues. CDR3 sequence reads: CASSVGGGELFF. CDR3 nucleotide sequence: TGTGCCAGCAGCGTAGGTGGCGGGGAGCTGTTTTTT.

The chain joins TRBV7-2 to TRBJ2-1, with 8 bases lining up with TRBD1. Germline CDR1 is SGHTA and CDR2 is FQGNSA. The trim removed 1 base at V and 11 bases at J, leaving 10 bases unmatched. The CDR3 contains 15 residues. CDR3 region: CASSLEGQDRLKQFF. The CDR3 DNA sequence: TGTGCCAGCAGCTTAGAGGGACAGGACCGGTTAAAGCAGTTCTTC.

V gene TRBV27 combines with J gene TRBJ2-2, with TRBD1 identical over 9 bases. The V gene end was trimmed by 4 bases and the J gene end by 6 bases; junction bases not matched to a gene: 6. CDR1 is MNHEY, CDR2 SMNVEV, per germline (reference sequence). This CDR3 has 15 residues. The CDR3 protein is CASSWGDREAGELFF. DNA for the CDR3: TGTGCCAGCAGTTGGGGGGACAGGGAGGCCGGGGAGCTGTTTTTT.

This clone occurred once. The gene calls are TRBV7-9 and TRBJ2-5; TRBD2 matches at 12 bases. Unmatched junction bases numbered 2, after V lost 2 bases and J lost 1 base. The CDR3 is made up of 16 amino acids. CDR1 is SEHNR, CDR2 FQNEAQ, per germline (reference sequence). CDR3 sequence reads: CASSLMGLAGQETQYF. The DNA of the CDR3 is TGTGCCAGCAGCTTAATGGGACTAGCGGGCCAAGAGACCCAGTACTTC.

The gene calls are TRBV11-1 and TRBJ2-5; D is possibly TRBD2 (6 bases). Germline CDR1 is SGHAT and CDR2 is FQDESV (reference sequence). CDR3 length: 15 residues. V lost 5 bases and J lost 5, with 18 bases in between. The CDR3 protein is CASSALEGSWETQYF. CDR3 DNA: TGTGCCAGCAGCGCCCTGGAGGGATCATGGGAGACCCAGTACTTC.

The chain is built from TRBV29-1 and TRBJ1-5; D call uncertain. Germline CDR1 SQVTM, CDR2 ANQGSEA. The germline V and J ends were trimmed by 4 bases and 4 bases, with 11 bases remaining between them. The CDR3 is 13 residues long. The CDR3 loop reads CSVGLDRNQPQHF. CDR3 coding DNA: TGCAGCGTTGGGTTGGATCGGAATCAGCCCCAGCATTTT.

The rearrangement links TRBV9 to TRBJ2-1; 8 bases are shared with TRBD2. This CDR3 is built from 15 residues. The germline V gene has CDR1 SGDLS and CDR2 YYNGEE. V lost 4 bases to trimming and J lost 12 bases; unmatched junction nucleotides: 15. The CDR3 here is CASSLEGSGIGGQFF. In nucleotides, the CDR3 is TGTGCCAGCAGCCTCGAGGGTAGCGGGATTGGTGGGCAGTTCTTC.

The chain has TRBV28 and TRBJ2-7, with TRBD2 matching 7 bases. J gave up 3 bases and V 4 bases, and 12 bases lay outside the gene matches. The CDR3 runs to 16 residues. Germline V gene sequence: CDR1 MDHEN, CDR2 SYDVKM. CDR3 DNA: TGTGCCAGCAGTTGGAGCGGGACGGTTGCCGTCTACGAGCAGTACTTC. Translating it yields CASSWSGTVAVYEQYF.

The chain has TRBV5-5 and TRBJ1-6; maybe TRBD1 (5 bases). The CDR3 loop spans 15 amino acids. Germline V gives CDR1 SGHKS, CDR2 YYEKEE (reference sequence). V lost 0 bases and J 6 bases, leaving 10 bases between the germline ends. The chain's CDR3 is CASSLEGLLNSPLHF. CDR3 bases: TGTGCCAGCAGCTTGGAGGGACTACTTAATTCACCCCTCCACTTT.

In its sample, this clone was seen once. The chain links TRBV27 to TRBJ1-4; D is unclear. The CDR3 consists of 15 residues. CDR1 and CDR2 (germline): MNHEY, SMNVEV (reference sequence). Trimming removed 3 bases from V and 0 bases from J, with 8 bases in between. The CDR3 sequence: CASSFAGATNEKLFF. CDR3 bases: TGTGCCAGCAGTTTCGCAGGAGCAACTAATGAAAAACTGTTTTTT.

The gene calls are TRBV18 and TRBJ1-5; D not certain. The germline V and J ends were trimmed by 5 bases and 1 base, with 15 bases remaining between them. CDR3 length: 16 residues. CDR1 and CDR2 (germline): KGHSH, LQKENI. Here the CDR3 DNA reads TGTGCCAGCTCATACAGTGGTGAAAGGAGCAATCAGCCCCAGCATTTT. Translated, it gives CASSYSGERSNQPQHF.

The chain is built from TRBV9 and TRBJ2-2; TRBD2 aligns across 12 bases. Germline loops: CDR1 SGDLS, CDR2 YYNGEE. CDR3 length: 16 amino acids. The trim removed 5 bases at V and 6 bases at J, leaving 8 bases unmatched. CDR3 amino acids: CASSHLAGGAPGELFF. In DNA, the CDR3 is TGTGCCAGCAGTCATCTAGCGGGAGGGGCTCCCGGGGAGCTGTTTTTT.

In the case of this clone: The identical CDR3 is also encoded by other nucleotide sequences in the sample. J is TRBJ1-5 and V is TRBV28; D unresolved. The CDR3 consists of 12 residues. Trimming stripped 5 bases from V and 3 bases from J, with 5 bases between. Germline CDR1 is MDHEN and CDR2 is SYDVKM. CDR3: CASSTVNQPQHF. As DNA, the CDR3 is TGTGCCAGCAGTACCGTCAATCAGCCCCAGCATTTT.

This rearrangement joins TRBV18 to TRBJ2-1; 9 bases map to TRBD2. Germline V gives CDR1 KGHSH, CDR2 LQKENI. V was clipped by 1 base and J by 8 bases; unmatched bases: 6. This CDR3 contains 15 residues. In DNA, the CDR3 is TGTGCCAGCTCACCACAAGCGGGAGGAGGGGATGAGCAGTTCTTC. Its translation: CASSPQAGGGDEQFF.

V usage is TRBV29-1 and J usage is TRBJ1-6; TRBD1 matches at 9 bases. The V gene end was trimmed by 1 base and the J gene end by 6 bases; junction bases not matched to a gene: 16. This CDR3 contains 19 residues. Germline values: CDR1 SQVTM, CDR2 ANQGSEA. CDR3 sequence reads: CSVEGPGQGTSNCNSPLHF. The CDR3 DNA reads TGCAGCGTTGAAGGACCGGGACAGGGTACTTCCAATTGTAATTCACCCCTCCACTTT.